This T cell receptor beta chain appears in the sequencing data of a study of T cells after yellow fever vaccination. This clonotype was observed a handful of times. No antigen is known for it. V was shortened by 3 bases and J by 5 bases, with 11 bases between the two germline ends. CDR1 is SGHAT and CDR2 is FQNNGV in the germline V gene. This CDR3 spans 14 amino acids. Each CDR3 protein is one row after TCRdb ran MiXCR on the 5' RACE reads. This table has 320,000 or so distinct CDR3 sequences, 8% to 9.5% appearing once. Study-level results: The study re-detected most primary-vaccination clones after the booster (around 96% CD4, roughly 85% CD8).

The chain links TRBV11-2 to TRBJ2-1; maybe TRBD2 (6 bases). The sequencing here drew on PBMCs, taken about 41 days after the first yellow fever vaccination. The clonotype originates from a young man who received the YFV17D yellow fever vaccine. Here the CDR3 DNA reads TGTGCCAGCAGCTTTTGGGGGGTGGACAATGAGCAGTTCTTC. The encoded protein is CASSFWGVDNEQFF.